Below are 27 T cell receptor beta chains sequenced from a single sample in a study of CD8+ T cells in alopecia areata. Sequencing templates came from extracted RNA that was reverse transcribed into cDNA. Clones were sequenced by immunoSEQ multiplex PCR, and TCRdb holds only the in-frame ones, with some missing. There are some 240,000 clones in the sample; around three fifths occur only once, and 0.45% lies in the top ten. The specimen comprised CD4+ T cells sorted from blood, sampled at week 0. These receptors were taken from a human donor with alopecia areata.

For the CDR3, the DNA is TGTGCCAGCAGCGCCAGGAGAGATAGCAATCAGCCCCAGCATTTT. Protein product: CASSARRDSNQPQHF. The chain is built from TRBV2 and TRBJ1-5; D call uncertain. CDR3 length: 15 amino acids. Trimming took 6 bases from V and 0 from J, leaving 12 bases between them. The germline V gene has CDR1 SNHLY and CDR2 FYNNEI.

The V call is TRBV29-1, the J call TRBJ1-1; D might be TRBD1 (6 bases). Trimming took off 2 bases at V and 3 bases at J, with 13 bases between the two ends. CDR1 SQVTM and CDR2 ANQGSEA come from the germline V gene. CDR3 size: 14 residues. The DNA for the CDR3 is TGCAGCGTTGAACCCAGGGGAGGAGACACTGAAGCTTTCTTT. Translation: CSVEPRGGDTEAFF. Combining the CDR3 with reference TRBV29-1 and TRBJ1-1 gives the whole variable domain SAVISQKPSRDICQRGTSLTIQCQVDSQVTMMFWYRQQPGQSLTLIATANQGSEATYESGFVIDKFPISRPNLTFSTLTVSNMSPEDSSIYLCSVEPRGGDTEAFFGQGTRLTVV.

This clone was picked up a small number of times. The V and J genes are TRBV15 and TRBJ2-2; D is undetermined. Germline values: CDR1 LNHNV, CDR2 YYDKDF (reference sequence). V lost 6 bases to trimming and J lost 1 base, with 6 bases between them. The CDR3 is 13 amino acids. The CDR3: CATRTGNTGELFF. The CDR3 nucleotides read TGTGCCACCAGGACGGGGAACACCGGGGAGCTGTTTTTT.

The table lists this clone with a few counts. The chain combines TRBV19 with TRBJ2-2; 8 nucleotides agree with TRBD1. The germline CDR1 and CDR2 sequences are LNHDA and SQIVND (reference sequence). The CDR3 totals 17 residues. With V trimmed by 5 bases and J by 1 base, 9 bases remained unmatched. The CDR3 nucleotides are TGTGCCAGTAGTCCTCACCCGGGACAGGAGAACACCGGGGAGCTGTTTTTT. Protein sequence: CASSPHPGQENTGELFF.

The V call is TRBV4-1, the J call TRBJ1-1; 9 bases line up with TRBD1. J lost 6 bases, V lost 4 bases, and 9 bases had no gene match. The CDR3 runs to 15 residues. Germline V gives CDR1 MGHRA, CDR2 YSYEKL. For the CDR3, the DNA is TGCGCCAGCAGCCCGAGATGGGACAGGGCTCCTGAAGCTTTCTTT. Residues: CASSPRWDRAPEAFF.

The rearrangement joins TRBV30 to TRBJ2-3; no definite D call. Germline V gene sequence: CDR1 GTSNPN, CDR2 SVGIG (reference sequence). The CDR3 is 11 residues long. With 0 bases removed from V and 10 bases from J, the gap between germline ends came to 8 bases. The CDR3 here is CAWSVRGSQYF. CDR3 DNA sequence: TGTGCCTGGAGTGTACGAGGCTCGCAGTATTTT. Drawing the rest from reference TRBV30 and TRBJ2-3, the complete variable domain is SQTIHQWPATLVQPVGSPLSLECTVEGTSNPNLYWYRQAAGRGLQLLFYSVGIGQISSEVPQNLSASRPQDRQFILSSKKLLLSDSGFYLCAWSVRGSQYFGPGTRLTVL.

V and J are TRBV9 and TRBJ1-1; D is unresolved. The germline gives CDR1 SGDLS, CDR2 YYNGEE. This CDR3 is built from 14 residues. V shed 0 bases and J shed 1 base, with 7 bases lying between them. The DNA for the CDR3 is TGTGCCAGCAGCGTAGACCGATCGAACACTGAAGCTTTCTTT. Translating gives CASSVDRSNTEAFF.

This chain links TRBV30 with TRBJ1-6; the D gene is possibly TRBD1 (5 bases). The CDR3 runs to 14 residues. The germline CDR1 and CDR2 sequences are GTSNPN and SVGIG (reference sequence). Deletions cut 5 bases from V and 0 bases from J, with 8 bases between. The CDR3 nucleotides read TGTGCCTGGGCAGGGAACTCCTATAATTCACCCCTCCACTTT. It codes for CAWAGNSYNSPLHF.

The chain employs TRBV27 and TRBJ1-5; D gene unclear. Germline V lookup: CDR1 MNHEY, CDR2 SMNVEV (reference sequence). The ends were cut back, 3 bases at V and 0 bases at J, with 9 bases in the middle. This CDR3 contains 15 residues. The CDR3 region is CASSLEGYSNQPQHF. CDR3 sequence (DNA): TGTGCCAGCAGTTTGGAGGGTTATAGCAATCAGCCCCAGCATTTT.

This clone was counted only a few times. V and J are TRBV9 and TRBJ1-1, with TRBD1 as a possible D gene (5 bases). CDR3 length equals 14 residues. V lost 1 base and J 4 bases, leaving 11 bases between the germline ends. Germline V gene lookup returns CDR1 SGDLS and CDR2 YYNGEE. CDR3 residues: CASSVIGAGTEAFF. CDR3 nucleotide sequence: TGTGCCAGCAGCGTAATCGGGGCGGGCACTGAAGCTTTCTTT. The whole variable domain, remainder taken from reference TRBV9 and TRBJ1-1, is DSGVTQTPKHLITATGQRVTLRCSPRSGDLSVYWYQQSLDQGLQFLIQYYNGEERAKGNILERFSAQQFPDLHSELNLSSLELGDSALYFCASSVIGAGTEAFFGQGTRLTVV.

This CDR3 reads CASSIGVTGANVLTF. The CDR3 DNA is TGTGCCAGTAGTATCGGAGTAACCGGGGCCAACGTCCTGACTTTC. The chain joins TRBV19 to TRBJ2-6; D gene ambiguous. Germline V gene sequence: CDR1 LNHDA, CDR2 SQIVND (reference sequence). The germline V and J ends were trimmed by 3 bases and 4 bases, with 10 bases remaining between them. The CDR3 loop spans 15 amino acids.

The J gene is TRBJ2-1, the V gene TRBV29-1, with 8 bases that match TRBD2. Germline trimming cut 4 bases from V and 5 bases from J; bases unmatched to any gene: 10. Looked up from germline, CDR1 is SQVTM and CDR2 is ANQGSEA. The CDR3 totals 15 residues. CDR3 DNA: TGCAGCGTTGCGAGATTAGCGGGGCAAGACAATGAGCAGTTCTTC. This encodes CSVARLAGQDNEQFF.

J is TRBJ1-1 and V is TRBV5-1; no definite D call. Trimming took off 0 bases at V and 7 bases at J, with 10 bases between the two ends. This CDR3 is built from 13 residues. Germline loops: CDR1 SGHRS, CDR2 YFSETQ. The CDR3 sequence is CASSLALRIEAFF. The DNA for the CDR3 is TGCGCCAGCAGCTTGGCACTAAGAATTGAAGCTTTCTTT.

This clone was counted only a few times. This chain connects TRBV30 to TRBJ1-4, with D unresolved. Per the germline V gene, CDR1 is GTSNPN and CDR2 is SVGIG (reference sequence). The CDR3 is 13 amino acids. V was pared by 8 bases and J by 2 bases, with 12 bases between. CDR3: CAASRDTNEKLFF. CDR3 sequence (DNA): TGTGCCGCCTCAAGGGATACTAATGAAAAACTGTTTTTT.

The rearrangement links TRBV4-1 to TRBJ2-7, with 9 nucleotides matching TRBD1. The ends lost 1 base at V and 1 base at J; junction bases unmatched: 2. CDR1 is MGHRA, CDR2 YSYEKL, per germline. This CDR3 has 15 amino acids. The CDR3 loop reads CASSQGGTGSYEQYF. The CDR3 nucleotides read TGCGCCAGCAGCCAAGGCGGGACAGGGTCCTACGAGCAGTACTTC.

The chain links TRBV10-3 to TRBJ2-7; D uncertain. V lost 10 bases and J lost 3, with 19 bases in between. CDR3 length equals 14 residues. In germline, CDR1 is ENHRY, CDR2 SYGVKD. The CDR3 DNA is TGTGCCACGCATGATCAGGAATACGACTACGAGCAGTACTTC. Protein: CATHDQEYDYEQYF.

This clone showed up many times. The chain recombines TRBV4-1 with TRBJ1-1; D may be TRBD1 (5 bases). CDR3 size: 14 residues. V lost 1 base and J 12 bases, leaving 18 bases between the germline ends. Germline V lookup: CDR1 MGHRA, CDR2 YSYEKL. The CDR3 nucleotides are TGCGCCAGCAGCCAAGGGCAGGGAACGAAGGAAACTTTCTTT. The encoded protein is CASSQGQGTKETFF.

The V and J genes are TRBV6-5 and TRBJ2-7; 8 bases agree with TRBD2. Trimming removed 11 bases from V and 6 bases from J; junction bases left unmatched: 12. The CDR3 contains 13 residues. CDR1 is MNHEY, CDR2 SVGAGI, per germline. The CDR3 DNA is TGTGCCGTACAGACCGGGACTAGTAGCGAGCAGTACTTC. Amino acid sequence: CAVQTGTSSEQYF.

The V and J genes are TRBV30 and TRBJ1-2; tentatively, D is TRBD1 (5 bases). V was cut by 3 bases and J by 3 bases, with 14 bases left in between. CDR3 size: 14 residues. Germline assignment: CDR1 GTSNPN and CDR2 SVGIG (reference sequence). The CDR3 protein is CAWRPRVSHYGYTF. The CDR3 nucleotides are TGTGCCTGGAGGCCCAGGGTCAGCCACTATGGCTACACCTTC.

The chain is built from TRBV5-4 and TRBJ1-2, with D perhaps matching TRBD1 (5 bases). Looked up from germline, CDR1 is SGHNT and CDR2 is YYREEE (reference sequence). The CDR3 is 14 residues long. Trimming took off 0 bases at V and 8 bases at J, with 14 bases between the two ends. CDR3 residues: CASSLGPERGGYTF. The CDR3, as DNA: TGTGCCAGCAGCTTGGGGCCGGAGAGGGGAGGCTACACCTTC.

This clone turned up a few times. The genes are TRBV29-1 and TRBJ2-3, with TRBD1 as a possible D gene (5 bases). The CDR3 has 14 residues. V lost 3 bases and J 6 bases, leaving 16 bases between the germline ends. Germline CDR1 SQVTM, CDR2 ANQGSEA. The CDR3 is CSVDRTQVSDTQYF. The CDR3 DNA is TGCAGCGTTGACCGTACACAGGTCTCGGATACGCAGTATTTT.

This clone came up a few times. This chain uses TRBV18 with TRBJ2-7; D unclear. Germline values: CDR1 KGHSH, CDR2 LQKENI. The CDR3 runs to 13 residues. Trimming took 2 bases from V and 2 from J, leaving 7 bases between them. CDR3 DNA sequence: TGTGCCAGCTCACCAGGCAGGACCTACGAGCAGTACTTC. This codes for CASSPGRTYEQYF.

The gene calls are TRBV6-5 and TRBJ2-4; TRBD1 is a possible D gene (6 bases). V was cut by 2 bases and J by 6 bases, with 11 bases left in between. In germline, CDR1 is MNHEY, CDR2 SVGAGI. The CDR3 totals 14 residues. The CDR3 DNA reads TGTGCCAGCAGTTACACCCTCAGGGGAAACATTCAGTACTTC. Translation gives CASSYTLRGNIQYF.

V is TRBV7-9 and J is TRBJ1-1, with 8 bases identical to TRBD1. The germline CDR1 and CDR2 sequences are SEHNR and FQNEAQ (reference sequence). V was clipped by 6 bases and J by 6 bases; unmatched bases: 3. This CDR3 has 12 amino acids. CDR3 region: CASRTGDSEAFF. In nucleotides, the CDR3 is TGTGCCAGCAGGACAGGGGATTCTGAAGCTTTCTTT. The variable domain in full, with the rest retrieved from reference TRBV7-9 and TRBJ1-1, is DTGVSQNPRHKITKRGQNVTFRCDPISEHNRLYWYRQTLGQGPEFLTYFQNEAQLEKSRLLSDRFSAERPKGSFSTLEIQRTEQGDSAMYLCASRTGDSEAFFGQGTRLTVV.

This chain uses TRBV19 with TRBJ2-3; the match to TRBD2 covers 8 bases. Trimming removed 1 base from V and 5 bases from J; junction bases left unmatched: 14. The germline gives CDR1 LNHDA, CDR2 SQIVND (reference sequence). The CDR3 totals 18 residues. The CDR3 reads CASSIGYGRETYGDTQYF. The CDR3 bases are TGTGCCAGTAGTATAGGCTACGGGAGGGAAACGTACGGAGATACGCAGTATTTT.

This chain uses TRBV9 with TRBJ2-7; the match to TRBD1 covers 8 bases. The junction had 4 bases not matched to a gene; V was cut back by 0 bases and J by 5 bases. Germline V CDR1 and CDR2: SGDLS, YYNGEE. The CDR3 covers 14 residues. In DNA form, the CDR3 reads TGTGCCAGCAGCGTAGGGACAGGGTACAACGAGCAGTACTTC. Translated, it gives CASSVGTGYNEQYF.

In the case of this clone: The same CDR3 is also encoded by other DNA sequences in this sample. J is TRBJ1-5 and V is TRBV29-1, with D tentatively TRBD1 (5 bases). Trimming left V 4 bases short and J 2 bases short, with 9 bases between. This CDR3 comprises 13 residues. CDR1 and CDR2 (germline): SQVTM, ANQGSEA. For the CDR3, the DNA is TGCAGCGTTGGTGGGGGTGGCAATCAGCCCCAGCATTTT. It yields the protein CSVGGGGNQPQHF.